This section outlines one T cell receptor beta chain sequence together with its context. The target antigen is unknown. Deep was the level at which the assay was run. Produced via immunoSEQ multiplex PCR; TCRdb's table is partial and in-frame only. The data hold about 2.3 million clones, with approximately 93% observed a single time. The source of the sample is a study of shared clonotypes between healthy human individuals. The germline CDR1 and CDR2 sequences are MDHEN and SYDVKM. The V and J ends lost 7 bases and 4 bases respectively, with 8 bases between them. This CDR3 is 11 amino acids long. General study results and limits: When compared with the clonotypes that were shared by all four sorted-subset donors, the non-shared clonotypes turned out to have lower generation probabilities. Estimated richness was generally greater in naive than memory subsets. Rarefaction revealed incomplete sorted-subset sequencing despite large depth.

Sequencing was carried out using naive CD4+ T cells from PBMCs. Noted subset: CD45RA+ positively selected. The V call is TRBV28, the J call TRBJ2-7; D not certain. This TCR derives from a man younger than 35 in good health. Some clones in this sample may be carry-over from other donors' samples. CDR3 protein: CASTVGYEQYF. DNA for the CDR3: TGTGCCAGCACCGTGGGATACGAGCAGTACTTC.